Shown below are 6 T cell receptor beta chains from a single sample sequenced in a study of blood T cell repertoires in COVID-19. Profiled with immunoSEQ multiplex PCR; TCRdb holds only in-frame clones, not every one. Found here are fewer than 400,000 clones, approximately 90% of them singletons; the top ten hold 8.9%. The sample was PBMCs or T cells enriched from blood (not recorded which). These receptors were obtained from a woman aged 18-30 years who had recovered from COVID-19.

The rearrangement joins TRBV2 to TRBJ1-5; 9 nucleotides match TRBD1. CDR3 length equals 15 residues. V was pared by 6 bases and J by 4 bases, with 7 bases of the junction left unmatched. Per germline, CDR1 SNHLY and CDR2 FYNNEI. The CDR3 sequence: CASRRDRAGNQPQHF. In nucleotides, the CDR3 is TGTGCCAGCAGACGGGACAGGGCCGGTAATCAGCCCCAGCATTTT.

This clone has only one observation. The chain combines TRBV27 with TRBJ2-1; D gene ambiguous. Germline V gives CDR1 MNHEY, CDR2 SMNVEV (reference sequence). V lost 0 bases and J 9 bases, leaving 6 bases between the germline ends. CDR3 length: 12 amino acids. CDR3 protein: CASSLSRGEQFF. The CDR3 DNA is TGTGCCAGCAGTTTATCGCGCGGTGAGCAGTTCTTC.

J is TRBJ1-4 and V is TRBV6-5; TRBD1 might be the D (6 bases). The V end lost 8 bases, the J end lost 8 bases, and 18 bases lay between the germline ends. The germline CDR1 and CDR2 sequences are MNHEY and SVGAGI. The CDR3 has 14 residues. The CDR3 sequence is CASDNRVWGEKLFF. The CDR3 coding sequence is TGTGCCAGCGACAACAGGGTCTGGGGAGAAAAACTGTTTTTT.

The V call is TRBV28, the J call TRBJ1-2; D unclear. Germline CDR1 and CDR2: MDHEN and SYDVKM. This CDR3 is 13 amino acids long. V lost 6 bases to trimming and J lost 9 bases, with 17 bases between them. CDR3 loop: CASRMSSPTSYTF. CDR3 nucleotides: TGTGCCAGCAGGATGTCCTCACCCACTAGCTACACCTTC.

The chain uses TRBV19 and TRBJ2-3, with D perhaps TRBD2 (5 bases). The CDR3 consists of 15 residues. Germline CDR1 and CDR2: LNHDA and SQIVND (reference sequence). The V end was cut by 3 bases, the J end by 2 bases, with 12 bases between. The CDR3: CASSISGKITDTQYF. In DNA, the CDR3 is TGTGCCAGTAGTATCTCGGGAAAAATCACAGATACGCAGTATTTT.

This rearrangement joins TRBV5-6 to TRBJ1-1; no firm D call. Trimming shortened V by 3 bases and J by 1 base, and 19 bases separated the two germline ends. The CDR3 consists of 17 residues. Germline V gene sequence: CDR1 SGHDT, CDR2 YYEEEE. CDR3 amino acids: CASSWRVVLGQNTEAFF. Here the CDR3 DNA reads TGTGCCAGCAGCTGGCGGGTAGTGTTGGGCCAGAACACTGAAGCTTTCTTT.